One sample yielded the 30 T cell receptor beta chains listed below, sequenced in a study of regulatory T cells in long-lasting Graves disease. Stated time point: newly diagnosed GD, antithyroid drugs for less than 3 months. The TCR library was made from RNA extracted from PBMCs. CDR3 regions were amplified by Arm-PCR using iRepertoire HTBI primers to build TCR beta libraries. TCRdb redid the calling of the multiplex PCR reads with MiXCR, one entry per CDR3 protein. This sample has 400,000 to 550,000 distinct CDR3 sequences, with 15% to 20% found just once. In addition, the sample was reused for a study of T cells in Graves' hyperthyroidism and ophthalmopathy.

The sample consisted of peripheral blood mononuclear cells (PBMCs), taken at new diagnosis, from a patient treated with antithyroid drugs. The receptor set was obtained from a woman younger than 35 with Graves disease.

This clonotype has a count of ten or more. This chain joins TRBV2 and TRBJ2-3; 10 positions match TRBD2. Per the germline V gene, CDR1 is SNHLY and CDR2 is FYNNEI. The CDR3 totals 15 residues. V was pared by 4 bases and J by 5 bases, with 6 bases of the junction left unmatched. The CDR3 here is CASSVLAGAGDTQYF. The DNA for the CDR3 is TGTGCCAGCAGTGTTCTAGCGGGAGCTGGAGATACGCAGTATTTT.

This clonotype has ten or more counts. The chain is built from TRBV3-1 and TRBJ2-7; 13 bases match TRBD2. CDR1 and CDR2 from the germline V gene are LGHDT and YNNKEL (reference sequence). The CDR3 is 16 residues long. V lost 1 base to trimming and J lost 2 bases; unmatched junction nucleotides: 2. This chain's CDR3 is CASSQGLAGGPYEQYF. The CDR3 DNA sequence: TGTGCCAGCAGCCAAGGACTAGCGGGAGGACCCTACGAGCAGTACTTC.

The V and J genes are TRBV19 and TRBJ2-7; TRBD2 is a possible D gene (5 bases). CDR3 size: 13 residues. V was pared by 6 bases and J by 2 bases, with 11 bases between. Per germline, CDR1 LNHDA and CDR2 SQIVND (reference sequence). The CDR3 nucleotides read TGTGCCAGTAGACTCGGAGGTACCTACGAGCAGTACTTC. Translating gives CASRLGGTYEQYF.

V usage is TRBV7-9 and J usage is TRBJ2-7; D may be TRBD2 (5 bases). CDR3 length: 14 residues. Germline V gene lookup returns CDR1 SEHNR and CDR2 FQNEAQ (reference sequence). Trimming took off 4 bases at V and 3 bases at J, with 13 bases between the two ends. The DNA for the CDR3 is TGTGCCAGCAGCTCCCCCCTAGCTATCTACGAGCAGTACTTC. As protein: CASSSPLAIYEQYF.

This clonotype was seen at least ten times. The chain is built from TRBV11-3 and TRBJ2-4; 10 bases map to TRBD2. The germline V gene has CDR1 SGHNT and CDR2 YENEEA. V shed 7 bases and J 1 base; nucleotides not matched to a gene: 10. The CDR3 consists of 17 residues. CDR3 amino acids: CASKASGRSSAKNIQYF. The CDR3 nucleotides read TGTGCCAGCAAGGCTAGCGGGAGATCCTCGGCCAAAAACATTCAGTACTTC.

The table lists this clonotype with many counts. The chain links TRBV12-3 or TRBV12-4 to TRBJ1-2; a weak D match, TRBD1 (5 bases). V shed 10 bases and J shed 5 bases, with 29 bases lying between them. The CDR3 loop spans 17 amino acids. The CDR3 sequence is CATHGGGTPGTSYGYTF. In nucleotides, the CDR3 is TGTGCCACTCACGGTGGGGGTACTCCGGGGACCTCATATGGCTACACCTTC.

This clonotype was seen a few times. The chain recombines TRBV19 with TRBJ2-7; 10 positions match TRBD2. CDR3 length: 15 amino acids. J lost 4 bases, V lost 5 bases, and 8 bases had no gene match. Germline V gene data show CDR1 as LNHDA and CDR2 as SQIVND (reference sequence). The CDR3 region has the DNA TGTGCCAGTAGTCCCTCGGCTAGCGGGAGTTACGAGCAGTACTTC. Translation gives CASSPSASGSYEQYF.

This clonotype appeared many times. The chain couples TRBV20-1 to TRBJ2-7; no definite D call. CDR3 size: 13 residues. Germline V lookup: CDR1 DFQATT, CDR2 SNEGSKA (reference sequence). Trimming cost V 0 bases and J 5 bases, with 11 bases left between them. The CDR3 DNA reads TGCAGTGCTAGAGATCCTGCTTCGAACGAGCAGTACTTC. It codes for CSARDPASNEQYF.

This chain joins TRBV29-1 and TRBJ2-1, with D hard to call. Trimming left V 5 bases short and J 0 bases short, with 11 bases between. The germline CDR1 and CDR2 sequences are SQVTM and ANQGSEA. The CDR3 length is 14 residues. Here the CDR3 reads CSVTPVSSYNEQFF. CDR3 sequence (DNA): TGCAGCGTTACTCCCGTGAGCTCCTACAATGAGCAGTTCTTC.

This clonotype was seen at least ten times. As DNA, the CDR3 is TGTGCCAGCAGTTGGACTCCACGGTCCTACGAGCAGTACTTC. It translates to CASSWTPRSYEQYF. The chain links TRBV27 to TRBJ2-7, with D possibly matching TRBD2 (5 bases). The CDR3 is 14 residues long. The germline CDR1 and CDR2 sequences are MNHEY and SMNVEV (reference sequence). The germline V and J ends were trimmed by 4 bases and 1 base, with 11 bases remaining between them.

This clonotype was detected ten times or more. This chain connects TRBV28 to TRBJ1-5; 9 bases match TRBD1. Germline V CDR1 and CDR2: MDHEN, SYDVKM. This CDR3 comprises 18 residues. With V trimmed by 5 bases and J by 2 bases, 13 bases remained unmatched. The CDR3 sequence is CASSTYRDRVIGNQPQHF. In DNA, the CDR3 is TGTGCCAGCAGTACGTACCGGGACAGGGTAATAGGCAATCAGCCCCAGCATTTT.

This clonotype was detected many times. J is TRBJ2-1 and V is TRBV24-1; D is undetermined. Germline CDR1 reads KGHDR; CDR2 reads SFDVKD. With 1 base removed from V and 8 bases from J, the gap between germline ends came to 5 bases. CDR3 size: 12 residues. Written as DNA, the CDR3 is TGTGCCACCAGTGATTTCGACGATGAGCAGTTCTTC. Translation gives CATSDFDDEQFF.

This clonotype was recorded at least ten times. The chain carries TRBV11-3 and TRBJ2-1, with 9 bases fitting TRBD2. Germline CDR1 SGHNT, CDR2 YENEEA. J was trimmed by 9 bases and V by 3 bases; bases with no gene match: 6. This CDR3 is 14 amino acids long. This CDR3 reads CASSLKREEGEQFF. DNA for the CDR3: TGTGCCAGCAGCTTGAAGCGGGAGGAGGGTGAGCAGTTCTTC.

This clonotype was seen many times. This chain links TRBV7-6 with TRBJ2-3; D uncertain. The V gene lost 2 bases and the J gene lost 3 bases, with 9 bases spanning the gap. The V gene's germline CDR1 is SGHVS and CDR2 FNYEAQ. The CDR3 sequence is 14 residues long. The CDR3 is CASSLYMMTDTQYF. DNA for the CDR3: TGTGCCAGCAGCTTATACATGATGACAGATACGCAGTATTTT.

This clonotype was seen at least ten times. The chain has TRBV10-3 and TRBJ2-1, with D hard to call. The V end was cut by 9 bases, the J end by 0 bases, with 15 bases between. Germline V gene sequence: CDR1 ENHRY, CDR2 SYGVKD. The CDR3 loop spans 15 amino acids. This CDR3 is CAILNPSSSYNEQFF. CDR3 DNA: TGTGCCATTCTAAATCCCAGCAGCTCCTACAATGAGCAGTTCTTC.

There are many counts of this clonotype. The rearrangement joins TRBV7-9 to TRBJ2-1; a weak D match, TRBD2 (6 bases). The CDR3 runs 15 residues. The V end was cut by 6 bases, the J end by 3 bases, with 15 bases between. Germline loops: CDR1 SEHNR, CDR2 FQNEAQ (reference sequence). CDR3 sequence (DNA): TGTGCCAGCAGTTTCCCCGGGACTGGCTACAATGAGCAGTTCTTC. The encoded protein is CASSFPGTGYNEQFF. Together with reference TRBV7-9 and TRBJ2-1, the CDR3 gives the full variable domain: DTGVSQNPRHKITKRGQNVTFRCDPISEHNRLYWYRQTLGQGPEFLTYFQNEAQLEKSRLLSDRFSAERPKGSFSTLEIQRTEQGDSAMYLCASSFPGTGYNEQFFGPGTRLTVL.

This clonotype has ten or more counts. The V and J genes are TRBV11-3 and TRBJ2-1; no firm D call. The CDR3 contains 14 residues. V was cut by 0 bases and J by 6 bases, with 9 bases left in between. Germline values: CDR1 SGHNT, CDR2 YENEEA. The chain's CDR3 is CASSLDSLRNEQFF. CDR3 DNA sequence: TGTGCCAGCAGCTTAGATTCTTTGCGCAATGAGCAGTTCTTC.

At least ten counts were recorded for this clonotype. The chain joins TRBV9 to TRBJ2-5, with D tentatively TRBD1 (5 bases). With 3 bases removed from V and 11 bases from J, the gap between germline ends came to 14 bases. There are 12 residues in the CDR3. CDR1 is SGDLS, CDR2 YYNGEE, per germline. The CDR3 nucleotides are TGTGCCAGCAGCGCCCAGGACACCAAACAGTACTTC. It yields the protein CASSAQDTKQYF.

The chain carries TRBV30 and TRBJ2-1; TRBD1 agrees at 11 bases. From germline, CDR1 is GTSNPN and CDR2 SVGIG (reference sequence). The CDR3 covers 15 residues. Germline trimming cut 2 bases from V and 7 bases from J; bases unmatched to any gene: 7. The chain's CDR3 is CAWSRGGQGGNEQFF. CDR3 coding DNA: TGTGCCTGGAGTAGAGGGGGACAGGGGGGGAATGAGCAGTTCTTC. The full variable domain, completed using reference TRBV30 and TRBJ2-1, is SQTIHQWPATLVQPVGSPLSLECTVEGTSNPNLYWYRQAAGRGLQLLFYSVGIGQISSEVPQNLSASRPQDRQFILSSKKLLLSDSGFYLCAWSRGGQGGNEQFFGPGTRLTVL.

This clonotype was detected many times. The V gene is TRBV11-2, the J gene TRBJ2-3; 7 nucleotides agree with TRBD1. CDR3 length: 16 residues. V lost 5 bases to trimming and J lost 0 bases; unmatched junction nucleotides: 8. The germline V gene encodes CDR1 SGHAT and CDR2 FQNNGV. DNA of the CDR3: TGTGCCAGCAGCGAAGGGACAGTCCCTAGCACAGATACGCAGTATTTT. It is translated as CASSEGTVPSTDTQYF. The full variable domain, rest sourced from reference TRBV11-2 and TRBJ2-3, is EAGVAQSPRYKIIEKRQSVAFWCNPISGHATLYWYQQILGQGPKLLIQFQNNGVVDDSQLPKDRFSAERLKGVDSTLKIQPAKLEDSAVYLCASSEGTVPSTDTQYFGPGTRLTVL.

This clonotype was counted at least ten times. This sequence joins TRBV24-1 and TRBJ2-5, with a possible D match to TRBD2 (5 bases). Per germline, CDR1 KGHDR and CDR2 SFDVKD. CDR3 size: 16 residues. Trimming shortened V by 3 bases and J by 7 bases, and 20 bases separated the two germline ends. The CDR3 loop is CATSDMRGQDGWTQYF. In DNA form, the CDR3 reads TGTGCCACCAGTGATATGCGAGGGCAGGACGGTTGGACCCAGTACTTC.

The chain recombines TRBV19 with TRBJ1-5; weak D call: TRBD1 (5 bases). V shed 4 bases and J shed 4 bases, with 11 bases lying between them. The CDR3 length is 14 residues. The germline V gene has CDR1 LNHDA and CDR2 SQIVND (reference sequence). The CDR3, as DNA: TGTGCCAGTAGTAACCAGGGAGGGAATCAGCCCCAGCATTTT. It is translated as CASSNQGGNQPQHF.

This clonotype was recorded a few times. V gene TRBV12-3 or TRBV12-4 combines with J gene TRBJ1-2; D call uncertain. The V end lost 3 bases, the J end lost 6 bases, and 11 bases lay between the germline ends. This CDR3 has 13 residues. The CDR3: CASSFGPLNGYTF. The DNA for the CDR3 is TGTGCCAGCAGTTTTGGCCCCCTAAATGGCTACACCTTC.

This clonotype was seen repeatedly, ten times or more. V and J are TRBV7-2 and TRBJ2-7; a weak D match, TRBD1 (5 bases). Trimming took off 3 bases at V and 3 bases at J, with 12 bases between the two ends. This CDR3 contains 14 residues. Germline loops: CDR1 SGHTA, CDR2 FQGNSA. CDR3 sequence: CASSFGASRYEQYF. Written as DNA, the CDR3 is TGTGCCAGCAGCTTTGGGGCCAGCCGCTACGAGCAGTACTTC.

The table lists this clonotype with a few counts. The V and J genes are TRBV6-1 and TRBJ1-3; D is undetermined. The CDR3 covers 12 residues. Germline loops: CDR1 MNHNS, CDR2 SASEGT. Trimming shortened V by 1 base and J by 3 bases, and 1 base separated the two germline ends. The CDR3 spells CASSEVGNTIYF. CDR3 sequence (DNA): TGTGCCAGCAGTGAAGTTGGAAACACCATATATTTT.

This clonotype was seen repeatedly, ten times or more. The CDR3 region is CASSLAGRKTTDTQYF. The CDR3 DNA follows: TGTGCCAGCAGCTTAGCTGGTCGCAAGACCACAGATACGCAGTATTTT. The V call is TRBV7-9, the J call TRBJ2-3; D is uncertain. Germline V CDR1 and CDR2: SEHNR, FQNEAQ (reference sequence). The V end lost 0 bases, the J end lost 2 bases, and 12 bases lay between the germline ends. The CDR3 runs 16 residues. The full variable domain, with the rest looked up from reference TRBV7-9 and TRBJ2-3, is DTGVSQNPRHKITKRGQNVTFRCDPISEHNRLYWYRQTLGQGPEFLTYFQNEAQLEKSRLLSDRFSAERPKGSFSTLEIQRTEQGDSAMYLCASSLAGRKTTDTQYFGPGTRLTVL.

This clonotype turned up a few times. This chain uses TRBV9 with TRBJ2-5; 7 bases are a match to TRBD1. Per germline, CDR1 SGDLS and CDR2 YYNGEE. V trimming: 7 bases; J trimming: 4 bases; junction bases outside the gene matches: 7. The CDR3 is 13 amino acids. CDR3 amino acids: CASGGEGAETQYF. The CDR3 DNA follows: TGTGCCAGCGGGGGAGAGGGGGCAGAGACCCAGTACTTC.

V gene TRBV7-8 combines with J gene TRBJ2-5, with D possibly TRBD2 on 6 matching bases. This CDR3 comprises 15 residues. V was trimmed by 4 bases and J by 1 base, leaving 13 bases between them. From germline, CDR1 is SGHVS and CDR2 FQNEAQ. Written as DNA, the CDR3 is TGTGCCAGCAGCTGGGGAGGACTCCTCCAAGAGACCCAGTACTTC. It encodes CASSWGGLLQETQYF.

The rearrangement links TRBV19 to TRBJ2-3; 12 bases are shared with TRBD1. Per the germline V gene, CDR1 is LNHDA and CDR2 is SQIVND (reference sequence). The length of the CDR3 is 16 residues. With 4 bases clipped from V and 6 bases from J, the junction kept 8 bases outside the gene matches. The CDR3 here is CASSRHRDRGPDTQYF. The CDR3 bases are TGTGCCAGTAGTAGACACCGGGACAGGGGGCCTGATACGCAGTATTTT.

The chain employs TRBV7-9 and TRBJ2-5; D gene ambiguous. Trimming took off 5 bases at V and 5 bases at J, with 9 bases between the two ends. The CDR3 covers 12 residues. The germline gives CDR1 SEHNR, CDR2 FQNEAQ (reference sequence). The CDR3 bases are TGTGCCAGCAGCCACCTTTCCGAGACCCAGTACTTC. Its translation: CASSHLSETQYF.